Listed below are T cell receptor beta chains from one sample, sequenced in a study of cytomegalovirus exposure and HLA in healthy donors. Libraries were prepared by immunoSEQ multiplex PCR; TCRdb keeps only in-frame clonotypes and omits some of them. The sample contains 35,000 to 50,000 clones, 60% to 70% of which appear only once. Input material: PBMCs. These receptors all stem from a middle-aged man in good health and CMV-seronegative. Both conserved end residues are part of each CDR3. D genes are given only for firm matches. Clone size is shown for a subset of rows, as once, few, many or a class of expanded clone.

TRBD1 | TRBJ1-1 | TRBV5-4 | few | TGTGCCAGCAGCCTCGGGGACAGGAACACTGAAGCTTTCTTT | CASSLGDRNTEAFF
- | TRBJ1-2 | TRBV6-5 | - | TGTGCCAGCAGTTACTCGGGGCAGGTCTATGGCTACACCTTC | CASSYSGQVYGYTF
- | TRBJ1-3 | TRBV30 | - | TGTGCCTGGACCCCCGGTGGAAACACCATATATTTT | CAWTPGGNTIYF
- | TRBJ1-2 | TRBV5-4 | - | TGTGCCAGCAGCCCCCGCCCGGGATCGAACTATGGCTACACCTTC | CASSPRPGSNYGYTF
TRBD1 | TRBJ2-3 | TRBV6-1 | few | TGTGCCAGCAGTGAGGGACAGGGTTCAGATACGCAGTATTTT | CASSEGQGSDTQYF
TRBD1 | TRBJ1-6 | TRBV5-1 | - | TGCGCCAGCAGCTTAGAGGGGACAGGAAATAATTCACCCCTCCACTTT | CASSLEGTGNNSPLHF
TRBD1 | TRBJ1-2 | TRBV5-6 | - | TGTGCCAGCAGCTGGGGAGACAGGGACTATGGCTACACCTTC | CASSWGDRDYGYTF
- | TRBJ2-5 | TRBV13 | - | TGTGCCAGCAGCTTAGGCCGGGGCCAAGAGACCCAGTACTTC | CASSLGRGQETQYF
- | TRBJ2-3 | TRBV6-1 | few | TGTGCCAGCAGTGAAGTAGGGGGGGCGACAGATACGCAGTATTTT | CASSEVGGATDTQYF
TRBD1 | TRBJ2-7 | TRBV19 | - | TGTGCCAGTAGCCCGGGACAGTCTACGAAGCAGTACTTC | CASSPGQSTKQYF
- | TRBJ2-2 | TRBV4-2 | - | TGTGCCAGCAGCCACACGGCTAGCGACTTCACCGGGGAGCTGTTTTTT | CASSHTASDFTGELFF
TRBD2 | TRBJ2-3 | TRBV15 | - | TGTGCCACCAGCAGGGAAGGACTAGCGGGGGCAGATACGCAGTATTTT | CATSREGLAGADTQYF
- | TRBJ2-3 | TRBV6-5 | - | TGTGCCAGCAGTTATCGGGGCAGGGGAGGGACAGATACGCAGTATTTT | CASSYRGRGGTDTQYF
TRBD2 | TRBJ2-3 | TRBV7-9 | - | TGTGCCAGCAGCTCCTGGACTAGCGGTGCCACAGATACGCAGTATTTT | CASSSWTSGATDTQYF
TRBD1 | TRBJ1-2 | TRBV6-5 | few | TGTGCCAGCAGACTGACAGGGGGCTCTAACTATGGCTACACCTTC | CASRLTGGSNYGYTF
TRBD2 | TRBJ2-3 | TRBV11-2 | - | TGTGCCAGCAGCCCGGGACTAGCGGGGGAAACGCAGTATTTT | CASSPGLAGETQYF
TRBD1 | TRBJ1-6 | TRBV9 | - | TGTGCTTCACAGGGGGGCAATTCACCCCTCCACTTT | CASQGGNSPLHF
TRBD1 | TRBJ1-6 | TRBV6-6 | - | TGTGCCAGCAGTTACCGGGGACAGGGCCGCTCACCCCTCCACTTT | CASSYRGQGRSPLHF
- | TRBJ2-7 | TRBV4-1 | - | TGCGCCAGCAGCGTGGGTAGCAGAACCTACGAGCAGTACTTC | CASSVGSRTYEQYF
- | TRBJ2-7 | TRBV16 | - | TGTGCCAGCAGCCAACGACAGGATTCCTACGAGCAGTACTTC | CASSQRQDSYEQYF
- | TRBJ1-1 | TRBV9 | once | TGTGCCAGCAGCGTAGCAGGGCTGAACACTGAAGCTTTCTTT | CASSVAGLNTEAFF
TRBD2 | TRBJ2-7 | TRBV4-3 | few | TGCGCCAGCAGCCAAGCCAGCGGGGTCTCCTACGAGCAGTACTTC | CASSQASGVSYEQYF
- | TRBJ1-6 | TRBV6-6 | - | TGTGCCAGCAGTTACGAAGGGGGCTATAATTCACCCCTCCACTTT | CASSYEGGYNSPLHF
- | TRBJ2-7 | TRBV4-1 | - | TGCGCCAGCAGCCAAGAACAGGACAGCTACGAGCAGTACTTC | CASSQEQDSYEQYF
TRBD1 | TRBJ1-1 | TRBV19 | - | TGTGCCAGTAGCCTCAATAAGGACAGGGTTGCAGCTTTCTTT | CASSLNKDRVAAFF
TRBD1 | TRBJ1-2 | TRBV19 | - | TGTGCCAGTAGTAATAGCCCCACAGGGGTCTATGGCTACACCTTC | CASSNSPTGVYGYTF
- | TRBJ2-1 | TRBV6-5 | - | TGTGCCAGCAGTTACGTCGACAGCCTGGGGTTCGATGAGCAGTTCTTC | CASSYVDSLGFDEQFF
TRBD2 | TRBJ2-3 | TRBV11-2 | once | TGTGCCAGCACACGGGGACTAGTGCAGCTGGGTACGCAGTATTTT | CASTRGLVQLGTQYF
TRBD2 | TRBJ2-1 | TRBV7-9 | few | TGTGCCAGCAGCTTAGGGACTAGCAGATACAATGAGCAGTTCTTC | CASSLGTSRYNEQFF
- | TRBJ1-6 | TRBV5-1 | - | TGCGCCAGCAGCTGGGGGGGGACGGATCTTTATAATTCACCCCTCCACTTT | CASSWGGTDLYNSPLHF
- | TRBJ2-1 | TRBV2 | - | TGTGCCAGCAGATCCCACTACAATGAGCAGTTCTTC | CASRSHYNEQFF
TRBD2 | TRBJ2-7 | TRBV14 | - | TGTGCCAGCAGCCAAGATCCAGCGGGGGTCTACGAGCAGTACTTC | CASSQDPAGVYEQYF